These 30 T cell receptor beta chains share one sample of origin, sequenced in a study of blood T cell repertoires in COVID-19 (dated by TCRdb to 2018 to 2021). Libraries came from the immunoSEQ multiplex PCR assay. Not all clones reach the TCRdb copy of this immuneACCESS table, which keeps in-frame sequences only. Checked studies attribute under half of the gap to unresolved V genes and leave the rest unexplained. The sample profile shows roughly 120,000 clones; 86% of them were found once. The ten top clones hold approximately 8% of the sample. Specimen: peripheral blood. All receptors come from a man in his 70s who had recovered from COVID-19.

This rearrangement joins TRBV5-6 to TRBJ1-5; D unresolved. CDR1 and CDR2 (germline): SGHDT, YYEEEE. Between the trimmed V and J ends, which lost 0 bases and 7 bases, there was a span of 11 bases. The CDR3 loop spans 14 amino acids. This chain's CDR3 is CASSLVSGLQPQHF. The CDR3 DNA reads TGTGCCAGCAGCTTGGTTAGCGGACTCCAGCCCCAGCATTTT.

Only a few counts were recorded for this clone. V usage is TRBV18 and J usage is TRBJ1-1; D may be TRBD1 (5 bases). This CDR3 has 14 residues. From germline, CDR1 is KGHSH and CDR2 LQKENI. V dropped 6 bases and J dropped 6 bases, with 17 bases sitting between them. The CDR3 DNA is TGTGCCAGCTCCGCCGGGACTGCAATCTCTGAAGCTTTCTTT. Amino acids: CASSAGTAISEAFF.

This clone was detected only a few times. The chain employs TRBV24-1 and TRBJ2-1; D is possibly TRBD1 (5 bases). CDR3 length equals 15 residues. From germline, CDR1 is KGHDR and CDR2 SFDVKD. V lost 4 bases and J lost 5, with 14 bases in between. The CDR3 DNA reads as TGTGCCACCAGTGACGGAAAGACAGCCCACAATGAGCAGTTCTTC. Translating it yields CATSDGKTAHNEQFF.

The chain recombines TRBV5-4 with TRBJ2-3; 7 bases agree with TRBD1. V shed 1 base and J 1 base; nucleotides not matched to a gene: 3. CDR1 is SGHNT, CDR2 YYREEE, per germline (reference sequence). The CDR3 contains 15 residues. The CDR3 bases are TGTGCCAGCAGCTTGTTGGGACAGCGCACAGATACGCAGTATTTT. It yields the protein CASSLLGQRTDTQYF.

The genes are TRBV5-5 and TRBJ1-1, with D uncertain. This CDR3 contains 13 residues. Deletions cut 0 bases from V and 2 bases from J, with 5 bases between. CDR1 SGHKS and CDR2 YYEKEE come from the germline V gene (reference sequence). Written as DNA, the CDR3 is TGTGCCAGCAGCTTGGTTACTAACACTGAAGCTTTCTTT. It yields the protein CASSLVTNTEAFF.

V usage is TRBV18 and J usage is TRBJ2-1, with D unclear. This CDR3 has 15 residues. Trimming cost V 3 bases and J 0 bases, with 9 bases left between them. Germline V gene data show CDR1 as KGHSH and CDR2 as LQKENI. This chain's CDR3 is CASSPANTSYNEQFF. In DNA form, the CDR3 reads TGTGCCAGCTCACCCGCCAACACCTCCTACAATGAGCAGTTCTTC.

This CDR3 reads CASTPTGLAEAFF. For the CDR3, the DNA is TGTGCCAGTACCCCCACAGGGCTGGCTGAAGCTTTCTTT. This rearrangement joins TRBV19 to TRBJ1-1; the D gene is possibly TRBD1 (6 bases). V was shortened by 7 bases and J by 6 bases, with 15 bases between the two germline ends. Germline assignment: CDR1 LNHDA and CDR2 SQIVND (reference sequence). The CDR3 has 13 residues.

The chain employs TRBV5-1 and TRBJ2-7; 14 bases line up with TRBD2. With V trimmed by 4 bases and J by 2 bases, 11 bases remained unmatched. Germline CDR1 and CDR2: SGHRS and YFSETQ. This CDR3 region has 18 residues. The CDR3 DNA reads TGCGCCAGCAGCAGGCACCCCGGGACTAGCGGGGGAACCTACGAGCAGTACTTC. Translated, it gives CASSRHPGTSGGTYEQYF.

The chain recombines TRBV7-2 with TRBJ2-3; 10 nucleotides agree with TRBD2. CDR3 length: 15 residues. Germline V gene lookup returns CDR1 SGHTA and CDR2 FQGNSA. The V and J ends lost 4 bases and 1 base, in that order; junction bases with no gene match: 2. CDR3 nucleotides: TGTGCCAGCAGCTATCTAGCGGGGGGCACAGATACGCAGTATTTT. Its translation is CASSYLAGGTDTQYF. The full variable domain, rest sourced from reference TRBV7-2 and TRBJ2-3, is GAGVSQSPSNKVTEKGKDVELRCDPISGHTALYWYRQSLGQGLEFLIYFQGNSAPDKSGLPSDRFSAERTGGSVSTLTIQRTQQEDSAVYLCASSYLAGGTDTQYFGPGTRLTVL.

The genes are TRBV7-3 and TRBJ1-3; D unclear. The CDR3 spans 13 residues. The V end lost 2 bases, the J end lost 3 bases, and 5 bases lay between the germline ends. CDR1 is SGHTA, CDR2 FQGTGA, per germline. Here the CDR3 reads CASSLSGGNTIYF. CDR3 nucleotide sequence: TGTGCCAGCAGCTTATCCGGTGGAAACACCATATATTTT.

In this sample, this clone turned up once. The chain links TRBV5-1 to TRBJ1-3; 8 bases align to TRBD1. Trimming cost V 0 bases and J 0 bases; bases outside gene matches: 2. Germline V gene sequence: CDR1 SGHRS, CDR2 YFSETQ. This CDR3 region has 16 residues. Here the CDR3 DNA reads TGCGCCAGCAGCTTGGCCGGACAGGGCTCTGGAAACACCATATATTTT. Encoded protein: CASSLAGQGSGNTIYF. Using reference TRBV5-1 and TRBJ1-3 for the parts outside the CDR3, the full variable domain is KAGVTQTPRYLIKTRGQQVTLSCSPISGHRSVSWYQQTPGQGLQFLFEYFSETQRNKGNFPGRFSGRQFSNSRSEMNVSTLELGDSALYLCASSLAGQGSGNTIYFGEGSWLTVV.

V gene TRBV18 combines with J gene TRBJ2-1; the match to TRBD1 covers 9 bases. Germline trimming cut 3 bases from V and 3 bases from J; bases unmatched to any gene: 6. This CDR3 is 16 amino acids long. Germline V gives CDR1 KGHSH, CDR2 LQKENI. The CDR3 DNA reads as TGTGCCAGCTCACCTAAGGACAGGGGAATCTACAATGAGCAGTTCTTC. It specifies CASSPKDRGIYNEQFF.

This clone was seen once. Other DNA sequences in this sample translate to the same CDR3. This chain joins TRBV20-1 and TRBJ1-4; D gene ambiguous. CDR1 is DFQATT, CDR2 SNEGSKA, per germline (reference sequence). CDR3 length: 11 residues. V was pared by 5 bases and J by 5 bases, with 6 bases between. This CDR3 is CSAPLNEKLFF. The CDR3 DNA follows: TGCAGTGCTCCCCTGAATGAAAAACTGTTTTTT.

The chain joins TRBV7-2 to TRBJ1-5; 8 positions match TRBD1. The CDR3 contains 15 residues. Trimming cost V 1 base and J 6 bases; bases outside gene matches: 5. In germline, CDR1 is SGHTA, CDR2 FQGNSA. The CDR3 protein is CASSLDRTGSQPQHF. The CDR3 DNA follows: TGTGCCAGCAGCTTAGACCGGACAGGGAGTCAGCCCCAGCATTTT. Full variable domain (rest looked up from reference TRBV7-2 and TRBJ1-5): GAGVSQSPSNKVTEKGKDVELRCDPISGHTALYWYRQSLGQGLEFLIYFQGNSAPDKSGLPSDRFSAERTGGSVSTLTIQRTQQEDSAVYLCASSLDRTGSQPQHFGDGTRLSIL.

This chain connects TRBV4-1 to TRBJ2-7; 8 bases match TRBD2. The CDR3 loop spans 16 amino acids. The V segment lost 4 bases and the J segment 3 bases; nucleotides outside the gene matches: 11. Germline V gene data show CDR1 as MGHRA and CDR2 as YSYEKL. The CDR3 sequence is CASSPSSGSWGYEQYF. CDR3 in DNA: TGCGCCAGCAGCCCCTCGAGCGGGAGTTGGGGCTACGAGCAGTACTTC.

The genes are TRBV27 and TRBJ2-1; 10 bases are a match to TRBD2. Germline CDR1 reads MNHEY; CDR2 reads SMNVEV (reference sequence). With V trimmed by 2 bases and J by 4 bases, 8 bases remained unmatched. CDR3 length: 17 residues. CDR3 bases: TGTGCCAGCAGTTTAGGCCCCACTAGCGGGACTTACAATGAGCAGTTCTTC. It codes for CASSLGPTSGTYNEQFF.

J is TRBJ1-5 and V is TRBV2, with D perhaps matching TRBD1 (5 bases). From germline, CDR1 is SNHLY and CDR2 FYNNEI. The CDR3 runs to 16 residues. V was pared by 4 bases and J by 1 base, with 14 bases between. The CDR3 coding sequence is TGTGCCAGCAGTGGATTAGTGGGGGGAAGCAATCAGCCCCAGCATTTT. Its protein product is CASSGLVGGSNQPQHF.

This sequence joins TRBV18 and TRBJ1-2; a weak D match, TRBD1 (5 bases). Germline V gives CDR1 KGHSH, CDR2 LQKENI. Trimming pared 0 bases from V and 4 bases from J, leaving 12 bases between. The CDR3 extends over 15 amino acids. In DNA, the CDR3 is TGTGCCAGCTCACCACCGTCCCAGGGAACCTATGGCTACACCTTC. Protein product: CASSPPSQGTYGYTF.

This sequence joins TRBV5-1 and TRBJ2-7; 8 positions match TRBD1. This CDR3 has 14 amino acids. The junction had 8 bases not matched to a gene; V was cut back by 2 bases and J by 7 bases. Per the germline V gene, CDR1 is SGHRS and CDR2 is YFSETQ. CDR3 residues: CASSFGQGPGEQYF. The CDR3 DNA is TGCGCCAGCAGCTTCGGACAGGGTCCGGGTGAGCAGTACTTC. The full variable domain, completed using reference TRBV5-1 and TRBJ2-7, is KAGVTQTPRYLIKTRGQQVTLSCSPISGHRSVSWYQQTPGQGLQFLFEYFSETQRNKGNFPGRFSGRQFSNSRSEMNVSTLELGDSALYLCASSFGQGPGEQYFGPGTRLTVT.

This chain joins TRBV7-2 and TRBJ1-5, with D unclear. Germline-derived CDR1 and CDR2 are SGHTA and FQGNSA. The CDR3 spans 14 residues. Trimming cost V 5 bases and J 4 bases, with 12 bases left between them. The CDR3 here is CASSHAGKNQPQHF. CDR3 nucleotides: TGTGCCAGCAGCCACGCCGGGAAGAATCAGCCCCAGCATTTT.

The V gene is TRBV30, the J gene TRBJ1-1; TRBD1 agrees at 8 bases. CDR1 GTSNPN and CDR2 SVGIG come from the germline V gene (reference sequence). The CDR3 loop spans 14 amino acids. V was clipped by 3 bases and J by 0 bases; unmatched bases: 3. CDR3 loop: CAWSQTGVNTEAFF. Written as DNA, the CDR3 is TGTGCCTGGAGCCAGACAGGGGTGAACACTGAAGCTTTCTTT.

V and J are TRBV18 and TRBJ1-2, with D perhaps TRBD1 (6 bases). Germline CDR1 KGHSH, CDR2 LQKENI. This CDR3 is 16 amino acids long. Trimming shortened V by 3 bases and J by 4 bases, and 18 bases separated the two germline ends. The CDR3 loop is CASSPRQAPASYGYTF. The CDR3 nucleotides read TGTGCCAGCTCACCGAGACAGGCCCCGGCGTCCTATGGCTACACCTTC.

This clone appeared a single time. The rearrangement joins TRBV11-2 to TRBJ2-2, with TRBD1 as a possible D gene (6 bases). The V gene's germline CDR1 is SGHAT and CDR2 FQNNGV. This CDR3 has 16 residues. With 8 bases removed from V and 3 bases from J, the gap between germline ends came to 19 bases. The CDR3 spells CASAVPVGADTGELFF. DNA of the CDR3: TGTGCCAGCGCAGTGCCGGTGGGGGCTGACACCGGGGAGCTGTTTTTT.

The chain combines TRBV10-3 with TRBJ1-1; 9 nucleotides align to TRBD1. Germline CDR1 is ENHRY and CDR2 is SYGVKD. V trimming: 8 bases; J trimming: 3 bases; junction bases outside the gene matches: 4. The CDR3 has 13 residues. The CDR3 reads CAIGGQGHTEAFF. As DNA, the CDR3 is TGTGCCATCGGAGGACAGGGGCACACTGAAGCTTTCTTT.

This sequence joins TRBV5-6 and TRBJ1-4; D is possibly TRBD1 (5 bases). The germline CDR1 and CDR2 sequences are SGHDT and YYEEEE. Trimming took 0 bases from V and 5 from J, leaving 11 bases between them. This CDR3 region has 15 residues. The CDR3 DNA follows: TGTGCCAGCAGCTTGGCAGGGTATAAGAATGAAAAACTGTTTTTT. Translation gives CASSLAGYKNEKLFF.

This chain connects TRBV5-4 to TRBJ2-7, with TRBD2 identical over 7 bases. The trim removed 3 bases at V and 7 bases at J, leaving 13 bases unmatched. There are 15 residues in the CDR3. In germline, CDR1 is SGHNT, CDR2 YYREEE (reference sequence). In nucleotides, the CDR3 is TGTGCCAGCAGCTCCTCGGCCTGGGAGGGCGAGGAGCAGTACTTC. It translates to CASSSSAWEGEEQYF.

This clone showed up just once. The chain combines TRBV2 with TRBJ2-3; no reliable D call. CDR3 length: 11 amino acids. Germline CDR1 reads SNHLY; CDR2 reads FYNNEI. The V end lost 6 bases, the J end lost 2 bases, and 3 bases lay between the germline ends. CDR3 DNA: TGTGCCAGCAGCTACACAGATACGCAGTATTTT. Protein product: CASSYTDTQYF.

The chain combines TRBV28 with TRBJ1-3; weak D call: TRBD1 (5 bases). Germline V CDR1 and CDR2: MDHEN, SYDVKM. Trimming removed 7 bases at V and 0 bases at J, with 10 bases between. The CDR3 totals 14 residues. As DNA, the CDR3 is TGTGCCAGCACCGGGGGGGGCTCTGGAAACACCATATATTTT. Its translation is CASTGGGSGNTIYF.

V is TRBV11-2 and J is TRBJ2-2; 7 bases map to TRBD2. V lost 6 bases to trimming and J lost 0 bases; unmatched junction nucleotides: 7. Germline CDR1 SGHAT, CDR2 FQNNGV. The CDR3 loop spans 16 amino acids. CDR3 residues: CASSPLAGANTGELFF. In DNA, the CDR3 is TGTGCCAGCAGTCCACTGGCGGGAGCGAACACCGGGGAGCTGTTTTTT.

This clone was recorded a few times. This chain uses TRBV27 with TRBJ2-1; 10 bases map to TRBD2. The CDR3 contains 16 residues. Germline CDR1 reads MNHEY; CDR2 reads SMNVEV (reference sequence). Unmatched junction bases numbered 10, after V lost 7 bases and J lost 4 bases. The CDR3 region has the DNA TGTGCCAGCACCCTTTCCAAGCGGGGGGGTTACAATGAGCAGTTCTTC. Amino acids: CASTLSKRGGYNEQFF.